The next 18 T cell receptor beta chains were all read from a single sample in a study of T cell repertoires in cytomegalovirus infection. TCRdb reanalysed the reads using MiXCR and keeps one entry per CDR3 protein. This sample carries about 130,000 distinct CDR3 sequences, roughly 9% of them seen once, and the ten largest clones take over 9%. The sequenced sample consisted of PBMCs. Every receptor here comes from a human donor in good health (CMV status not recorded). Some clones in this sample may be carry-over from other donors' samples.

Many counts were recorded for this clonotype. This chain links TRBV15 with TRBJ1-6, with 7 bases aligning to TRBD1. The germline V gene encodes CDR1 LNHNV and CDR2 YYDKDF (reference sequence). CDR3 length: 18 residues. J gave up 0 bases and V 2 bases, and 7 bases lay outside the gene matches. CDR3 protein: CATSRKRDSSSYNSPLHF. The CDR3 coding sequence is TGTGCCACCAGCAGAAAACGGGACAGCAGCTCCTATAATTCACCCCTCCACTTT.

This clonotype has only a few counts. The J gene is TRBJ2-3, the V gene TRBV20-1; possibly TRBD2 for D (7 bases). Germline loops: CDR1 DFQATT, CDR2 SNEGSKA (reference sequence). This CDR3 contains 15 residues. Trimming left V 5 bases short and J 5 bases short, with 20 bases between. Written as DNA, the CDR3 is TGCAGTGCTCCCTTAGGGGGGGGGGCGGGAGATACGCAGTATTTT. Translated, it gives CSAPLGGGAGDTQYF.

This clonotype was recorded many times. The chain links TRBV29-1 to TRBJ1-1; 9 nucleotides match TRBD1. V shed 5 bases and J 3 bases; nucleotides not matched to a gene: 7. CDR1 and CDR2 (germline): SQVTM, ANQGSEA. The CDR3 runs 14 residues. The CDR3 DNA reads as TGCAGCGTTAGTAAGGGACAGGGAGACACTGAAGCTTTCTTT. Its protein is CSVSKGQGDTEAFF.

This clonotype was detected many times. This sequence joins TRBV5-1 and TRBJ2-7; D call uncertain. The CDR3 spans 11 residues. The germline CDR1 and CDR2 sequences are SGHRS and YFSETQ. Trimming pared 7 bases from V and 3 bases from J, leaving 8 bases between. The CDR3 DNA sequence: TGCGCCAGCTTCTGGGGCTACGAGCAGTACTTC. Encoded protein: CASFWGYEQYF.

This clonotype was seen repeatedly, ten times or more. The V call is TRBV20-1, the J call TRBJ1-6; no clear D gene. V dropped 2 bases and J dropped 8 bases, with 13 bases sitting between them. Germline values: CDR1 DFQATT, CDR2 SNEGSKA (reference sequence). The CDR3 covers 14 residues. DNA for the CDR3: TGCAGTGCTAGAAAAGGACTGGCGGATTCACCCCTCCACTTT. Protein sequence: CSARKGLADSPLHF.

This clonotype was counted only a few times. The chain is built from TRBV5-1 and TRBJ2-7; 9 nucleotides align to TRBD1. Germline lookup yields CDR1 SGHRS and CDR2 YFSETQ. This CDR3 contains 14 residues. Trimming cost V 4 bases and J 3 bases; bases outside gene matches: 5. CDR3 DNA: TGCGCCAGCAGCATTCGACAGGGGGGCTACGAGCAGTACTTC. Encoded protein: CASSIRQGGYEQYF.

V and J are TRBV2 and TRBJ2-7; TRBD1 is a possible D gene (9 bases). There are 14 residues in the CDR3. The V gene lost 7 bases and the J gene lost 4 bases, with 17 bases spanning the gap. CDR1 SNHLY and CDR2 FYNNEI come from the germline V gene. CDR3 amino acids: CASTGRDREYEQYF. CDR3 sequence (DNA): TGTGCCAGCACCGGGAGGGACAGGGAATACGAGCAGTACTTC. Drawing the rest from reference TRBV2 and TRBJ2-7, the complete variable domain is EPEVTQTPSHQVTQMGQEVILRCVPISNHLYFYWYRQILGQKVEFLVSFYNNEISEKSEIFDDQFSVERPDGSNFTLKIRSTKLEDSAMYFCASTGRDREYEQYFGPGTRLTVT.

This clonotype was recorded many times. The chain uses TRBV2 and TRBJ2-2; unclear D gene. Trimming removed 2 bases at V and 4 bases at J, with 5 bases between. Germline CDR1 is SNHLY and CDR2 is FYNNEI. The CDR3 extends over 13 amino acids. CDR3 DNA: TGTGCCAGCAGTGAATCCGGCACCGGGGAGCTGTTTTTT. Translating it yields CASSESGTGELFF.

This clonotype was found many times. This chain links TRBV20-1 with TRBJ2-1, with D possibly being TRBD2 (7 bases). In germline, CDR1 is DFQATT, CDR2 SNEGSKA (reference sequence). Trimming removed 0 bases at V and 2 bases at J, with 11 bases between. CDR3 length: 15 residues. In DNA form, the CDR3 reads TGCAGTGCTAGAGATTACGGGGGGCCCTACAATGAGCAGTTCTTC. It is translated as CSARDYGGPYNEQFF.

There are a few counts of this clonotype. The genes are TRBV2 and TRBJ2-2; D is unresolved. CDR3 length: 13 amino acids. The V gene lost 4 bases and the J gene lost 1 base, with 4 bases spanning the gap. Germline-derived CDR1 and CDR2 are SNHLY and FYNNEI. The CDR3 is CASSVRNTGELFF. CDR3 DNA sequence: TGTGCCAGCAGTGTAAGGAACACCGGGGAGCTGTTTTTT.

This clonotype showed up many times. The rearrangement uses TRBV7-6 and TRBJ2-3; 14 nucleotides align to TRBD2. Germline V lookup: CDR1 SGHVS, CDR2 FNYEAQ. J lost 0 bases, V lost 2 bases, and 4 bases had no gene match. The CDR3 is 18 residues long. The CDR3 loop reads CASSLWGLAGASTDTQYF. DNA of the CDR3: TGTGCCAGCAGCTTATGGGGACTAGCGGGGGCTAGCACAGATACGCAGTATTTT.

This clonotype was seen at least ten times. The V call is TRBV11-2, the J call TRBJ2-1; TRBD2 might be the D (5 bases). CDR3 size: 17 residues. The V and J ends lost 2 bases and 3 bases respectively, with 17 bases between them. Germline CDR1 reads SGHAT; CDR2 reads FQNNGV. The CDR3 DNA reads as TGTGCCAGCAGCTTAAGGCTCTGGCTAGCACGCTACAATGAGCAGTTCTTC. Its translation is CASSLRLWLARYNEQFF.

The chain recombines TRBV12-3 or TRBV12-4 with TRBJ1-1, with D possibly TRBD1 on 6 matching bases. The CDR3 contains 12 residues. V gave up 6 bases and J gave up 8 bases, with 13 bases separating them. CDR3 nucleotide sequence: TGTGCCAGCAGCCGTGGACAGACCGAAGCTTTCTTT. Translated, it gives CASSRGQTEAFF.

This rearrangement joins TRBV20-1 to TRBJ2-1; 10 bases agree with TRBD2. Germline V gives CDR1 DFQATT, CDR2 SNEGSKA (reference sequence). The CDR3 runs to 14 residues. J gave up 7 bases and V 6 bases, and 9 bases lay outside the gene matches. CDR3 nucleotides: TGCAGTGCCCCCCAAGCGGGGGGGGGGAATGAGCAGTTCTTC. Protein product: CSAPQAGGGNEQFF.

This clonotype was counted many times. The chain has TRBV7-3 and TRBJ2-2; the D is unclear. With 2 bases removed from V and 7 bases from J, the gap between germline ends came to 14 bases. Germline CDR1 and CDR2: SGHTA and FQGTGA. The CDR3 runs to 15 residues. For the CDR3, the DNA is TGTGCCAGCAGCTTAGTCGCGATGGGTGGCGGGGAGCTGTTTTTT. It is translated as CASSLVAMGGGELFF.

J is TRBJ1-6 and V is TRBV20-1, with 7 bases lining up with TRBD1. This CDR3 has 15 residues. Germline-derived CDR1 and CDR2 are DFQATT and SNEGSKA (reference sequence). Trimming at V came to 5 bases and at J to 5 bases, leaving 9 bases not matched to a gene. The CDR3, as DNA: TGCAGTGCTGTCGAAACCGGGACAGATAATTCACCCCTCCACTTT. It codes for CSAVETGTDNSPLHF.

The chain joins TRBV29-1 to TRBJ2-3; 10 bases agree with TRBD2. V shed 1 base, J shed 9 bases, and the junction held 10 bases outside the gene matches. The CDR3 has 15 amino acids. The germline V gene encodes CDR1 SQVTM and CDR2 ANQGSEA. CDR3 nucleotides: TGCAGCGTTGAAGGGGTAGCGGGGGGCCTTGGGACGCAGTATTTT. Protein sequence: CSVEGVAGGLGTQYF.

The sample holds many counts of this clonotype. Germline is not matched at one junction end, which may reflect a read error. V and J are TRBV11-2 and TRBJ1-4, with D unclear. CDR3 size: 15 residues. Germline CDR1 reads SGHAT; CDR2 reads FQNNGV. The CDR3 protein is CASSLEWGTNEKLFF. The CDR3 nucleotides read TGTGCCAGCAGCCTAGAGTGGGGAACTAATGAAAAACTGTTTTTT.